The present T cell receptor beta chain was sequenced within a study of blood T cell repertoires in COVID-19. Across the whole study: Sites in the United States, Italy and Spain provided acute and convalescent COVID-19 samples. T cells, B-cell-depleted T cells, or PBMCs provided the cDNA or gDNA that served as material.

This clone came up a few times. As handled by the study authors: Reference gene primer amplification gave nucleated cell count estimates. TCRdb keeps only in-frame clones here, not all; method: immunoSEQ multiplex PCR. The D gene and trimming were derived from the DNA, and the V and J assignments and clone size from that table. The table shows tens of thousands of clones, with over 65% occurring only once. Trimming removed 5 bases from V and 4 bases from J, with 17 bases in between. CDR1 and CDR2 from the germline V gene are SGHTA and FQGTGA. The CDR3 has 16 amino acids. This receptor was taken from a human donor in a cohort sampled during active COVID-19. Sample: peripheral blood. This chain joins TRBV7-3 and TRBJ2-2, with D hard to call. This CDR3 reads CASSNAATLRTGELFF. The CDR3 bases are TGTGCCAGCAGCAATGCGGCCACCCTGCGCACCGGGGAGCTGTTTTTT.